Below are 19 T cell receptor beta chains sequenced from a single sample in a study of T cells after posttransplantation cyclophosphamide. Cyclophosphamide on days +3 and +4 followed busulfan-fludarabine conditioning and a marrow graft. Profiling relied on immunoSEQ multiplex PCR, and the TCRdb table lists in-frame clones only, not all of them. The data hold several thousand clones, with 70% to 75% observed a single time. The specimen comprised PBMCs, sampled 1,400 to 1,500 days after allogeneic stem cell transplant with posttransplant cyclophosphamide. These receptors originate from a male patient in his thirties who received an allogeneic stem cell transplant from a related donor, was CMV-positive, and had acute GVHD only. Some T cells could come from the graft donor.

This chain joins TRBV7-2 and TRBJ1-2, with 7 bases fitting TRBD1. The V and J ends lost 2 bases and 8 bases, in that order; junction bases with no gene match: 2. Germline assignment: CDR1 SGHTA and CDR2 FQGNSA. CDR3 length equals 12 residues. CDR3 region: CASSLLGGGYTF. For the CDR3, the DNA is TGTGCCAGCAGCTTACTAGGGGGCGGCTACACCTTC. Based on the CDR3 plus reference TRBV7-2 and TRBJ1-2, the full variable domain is GAGVSQSPSNKVTEKGKDVELRCDPISGHTALYWYRQSLGQGLEFLIYFQGNSAPDKSGLPSDRFSAERTGGSVSTLTIQRTQQEDSAVYLCASSLLGGGYTFGSGTRLTVV.

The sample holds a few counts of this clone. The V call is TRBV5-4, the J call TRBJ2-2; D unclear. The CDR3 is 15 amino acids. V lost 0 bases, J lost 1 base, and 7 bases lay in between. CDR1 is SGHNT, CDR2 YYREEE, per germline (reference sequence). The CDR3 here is CASSLATKNTGELFF. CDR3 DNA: TGTGCCAGCAGCTTGGCGACAAAGAACACCGGGGAGCTGTTTTTT.

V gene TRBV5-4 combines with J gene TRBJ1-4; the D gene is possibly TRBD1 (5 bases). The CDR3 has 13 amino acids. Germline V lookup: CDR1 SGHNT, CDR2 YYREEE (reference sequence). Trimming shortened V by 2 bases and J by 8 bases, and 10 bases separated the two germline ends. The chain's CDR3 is CASSFGTGEKLFF. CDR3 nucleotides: TGTGCCAGCAGCTTCGGGACTGGAGAAAAACTGTTTTTT.

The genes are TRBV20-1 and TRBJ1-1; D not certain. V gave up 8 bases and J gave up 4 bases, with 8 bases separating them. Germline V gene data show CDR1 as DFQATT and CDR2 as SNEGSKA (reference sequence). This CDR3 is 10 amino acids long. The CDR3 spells CSPGGTEAFF. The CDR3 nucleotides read TGCAGTCCGGGAGGCACTGAAGCTTTCTTT.

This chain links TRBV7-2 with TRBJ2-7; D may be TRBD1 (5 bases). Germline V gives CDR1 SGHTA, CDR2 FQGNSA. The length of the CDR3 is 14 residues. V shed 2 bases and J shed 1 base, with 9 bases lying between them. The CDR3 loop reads CASSLSTASYEQYF. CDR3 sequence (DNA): TGTGCCAGCAGCTTATCGACAGCATCCTACGAGCAGTACTTC.

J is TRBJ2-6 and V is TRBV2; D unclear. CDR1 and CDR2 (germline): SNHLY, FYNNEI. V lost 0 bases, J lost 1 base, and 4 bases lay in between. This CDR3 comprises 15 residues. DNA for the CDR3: TGTGCCAGCAGTGAAGCCGGTTCTGGGGCCAACGTCCTGACTTTC. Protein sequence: CASSEAGSGANVLTF.

The CDR3 DNA reads as TGTGCCATCAGTGAGTCGGGACAGGGGGAAAGGAAACGAGACAATGAGCAGTTCTTC. This gives the protein CAISESGQGERKRDNEQFF. The chain is built from TRBV10-3 and TRBJ2-1; 11 bases fit TRBD1. V gave up 0 bases and J gave up 5 bases; unmatched junction bases: 12. This CDR3 is built from 19 residues. The germline CDR1 and CDR2 sequences are ENHRY and SYGVKD.

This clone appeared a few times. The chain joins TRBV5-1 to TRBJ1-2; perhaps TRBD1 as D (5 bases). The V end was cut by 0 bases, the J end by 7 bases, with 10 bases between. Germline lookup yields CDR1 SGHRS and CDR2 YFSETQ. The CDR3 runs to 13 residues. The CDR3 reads CASSLDQGRGYTF. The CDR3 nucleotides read TGCGCCAGCAGCTTGGACCAGGGTCGTGGCTACACCTTC.

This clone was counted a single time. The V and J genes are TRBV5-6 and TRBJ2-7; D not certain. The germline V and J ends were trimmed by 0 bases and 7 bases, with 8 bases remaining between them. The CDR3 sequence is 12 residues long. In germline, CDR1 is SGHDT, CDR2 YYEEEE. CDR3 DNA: TGTGCCAGCAGCTTGGCAAGCCGGGAGCAGTACTTC. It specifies CASSLASREQYF. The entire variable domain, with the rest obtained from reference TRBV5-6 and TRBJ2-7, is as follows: DAGVTQSPTHLIKTRGQQVTLRCSPKSGHDTVSWYQQALGQGPQFIFQYYEEEERQRGNFPDRFSGHQFPNYSSELNVNALLLGDSALYLCASSLASREQYFGPGTRLTVT.

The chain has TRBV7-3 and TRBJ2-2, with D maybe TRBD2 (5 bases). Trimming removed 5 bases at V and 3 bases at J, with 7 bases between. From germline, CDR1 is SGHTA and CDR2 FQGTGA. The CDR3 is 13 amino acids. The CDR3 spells CASSTRDTGELFF. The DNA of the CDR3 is TGTGCCAGCAGCACGCGGGACACCGGGGAGCTGTTTTTT. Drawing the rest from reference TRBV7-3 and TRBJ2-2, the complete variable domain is GAGVSQTPSNKVTEKGKYVELRCDPISGHTALYWYRQSLGQGPEFLIYFQGTGAADDSGLPNDRFFAVRPEGSVSTLKIQRTERGDSAVYLCASSTRDTGELFFGEGSRLTVL.

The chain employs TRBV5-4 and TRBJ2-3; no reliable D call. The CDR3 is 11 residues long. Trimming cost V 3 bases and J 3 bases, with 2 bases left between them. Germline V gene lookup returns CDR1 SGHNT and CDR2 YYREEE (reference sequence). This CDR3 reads CASSSTDTQYF. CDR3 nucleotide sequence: TGTGCCAGCAGCTCTACAGATACGCAGTATTTT.

As DNA, the CDR3 is TGCGCCAGCAGACAGGACATGAACACTGAAGCTTTCTTT. As protein: CASRQDMNTEAFF. The rearrangement joins TRBV10-1 to TRBJ1-1, with D possibly being TRBD1 (5 bases). The CDR3 runs to 13 residues. The V gene lost 6 bases and the J gene lost 0 bases, with 8 bases spanning the gap. The germline gives CDR1 WNHNN, CDR2 SYGVQD (reference sequence).

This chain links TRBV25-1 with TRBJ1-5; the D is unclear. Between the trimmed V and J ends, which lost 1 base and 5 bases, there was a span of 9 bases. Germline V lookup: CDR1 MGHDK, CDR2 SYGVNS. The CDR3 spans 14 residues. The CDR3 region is CASSEWGGHQPQHF. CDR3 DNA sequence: TGTGCCAGCAGTGAATGGGGAGGTCATCAGCCCCAGCATTTT.

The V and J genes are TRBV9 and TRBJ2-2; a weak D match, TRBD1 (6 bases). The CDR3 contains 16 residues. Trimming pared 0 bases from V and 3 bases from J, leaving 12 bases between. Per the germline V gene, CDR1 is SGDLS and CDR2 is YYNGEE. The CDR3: CASSVERQEDTGELFF. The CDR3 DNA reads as TGTGCCAGCAGCGTAGAGCGACAGGAGGACACCGGGGAGCTGTTTTTT.

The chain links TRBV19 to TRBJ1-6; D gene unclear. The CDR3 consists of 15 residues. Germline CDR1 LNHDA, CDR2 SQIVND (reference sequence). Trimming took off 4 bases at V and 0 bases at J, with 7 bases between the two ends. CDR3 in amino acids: CASSSRSSYNSPLHF. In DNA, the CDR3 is TGTGCCAGTAGTAGCCGGAGCTCCTATAATTCACCCCTCCACTTT.

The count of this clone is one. The CDR3 here is CASSARTSGSSYNEQFF. CDR3 nucleotides: TGTGCCAGCAGCGCGCGGACTAGCGGGAGCTCCTACAATGAGCAGTTCTTC. V gene TRBV14 combines with J gene TRBJ2-1; 13 nucleotides line up with TRBD2. The V gene's germline CDR1 is SGHDN and CDR2 FVKESK. The V and J ends lost 5 bases and 0 bases, in that order; junction bases with no gene match: 4. CDR3 length equals 17 residues.

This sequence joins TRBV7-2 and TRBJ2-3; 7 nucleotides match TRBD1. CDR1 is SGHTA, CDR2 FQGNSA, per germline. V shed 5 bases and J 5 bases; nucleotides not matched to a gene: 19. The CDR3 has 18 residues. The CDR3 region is CASSSPPGQLLGRDTQYF. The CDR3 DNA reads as TGTGCCAGCAGCAGTCCGCCGGGACAGCTTTTAGGCAGAGATACGCAGTATTTT.

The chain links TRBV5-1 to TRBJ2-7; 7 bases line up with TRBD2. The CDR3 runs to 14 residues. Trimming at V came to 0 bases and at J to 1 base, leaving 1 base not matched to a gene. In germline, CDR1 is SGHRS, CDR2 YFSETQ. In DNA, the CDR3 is TGCGCCAGCAGCTTGGGGGGGGGATCCTACGAGCAGTACTTC. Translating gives CASSLGGGSYEQYF.

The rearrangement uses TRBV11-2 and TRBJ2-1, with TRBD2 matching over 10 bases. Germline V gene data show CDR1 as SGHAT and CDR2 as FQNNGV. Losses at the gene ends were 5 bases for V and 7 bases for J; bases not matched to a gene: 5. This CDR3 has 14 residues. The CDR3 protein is CASSVATSGNEQFF. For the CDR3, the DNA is TGTGCCAGCAGCGTCGCGACTAGCGGGAATGAGCAGTTCTTC.